These T cell receptor beta chains were read from a single sample in a study of blood T cell repertoires in COVID-19. The data were produced by immunoSEQ multiplex PCR, yet TCRdb's version contains in-frame clones alone and is incomplete. The data contain over 200,000 clones, approximately 90% of them singletons. Sample: peripheral blood. These receptors were obtained from a man aged 25-40 years with COVID-19, enrolled during active disease. CDR3s include the opening cysteine and the closing phenylalanine or tryptophan. The D gene is left open where the match is weak. Size is stated for part of the rows, as once, few or many counts, or as a class when the clone is expanded.

abundance	v_gene	j_gene	d_gene	CDR3nt	CDR3aa
-	TRBV19	TRBJ2-7	-	TGTGCCAGTAGTATCGTTTCAGGGGTGAAACCAAACGTCACCTACGAGCAGTACTTC	CASSIVSGVKPNVTYEQYF
-	TRBV5-6	TRBJ2-7	-	TGTGCCAGCAGCTTGGTACCCTCGGACGGGACCTACGAGCAGTACTTC	CASSLVPSDGTYEQYF
-	TRBV6-1	TRBJ2-3	-	TGTGCCAGCAGTGAAGTCGCGGGAAGGTTTGATACGCAGTATTTT	CASSEVAGRFDTQYF
once	TRBV3-1/TRBV3-2	TRBJ2-7	-	TGTGCCAGCAGCCAAGAAACAGGGAGTACTGCAGACGAGCAGTACTTC	CASSQETGSTADEQYF
-	TRBV15	TRBJ2-1	-	TGTGCCACCAGCAGAGACCGAGGCGACAGTAAATCAGGGAGGAATGAGCAGTTCTTC	CATSRDRGDSKSGRNEQFF
-	TRBV3-1/TRBV3-2	TRBJ1-4	TRBD1	TGTGCCAGCAGCTACAGGGGGCGCGGTGAAAAACTGTTTTTT	CASSYRGRGEKLFF
-	TRBV6-2/TRBV6-3	TRBJ2-7	-	TGTGCCAGCAGCCCTGACTGGGGTCCGTCCGGGGTGTACTTC	CASSPDWGPSGVYF
once	TRBV4-2	TRBJ1-4	-	TGTGCCAGCAGCCAACCCGGGGGTCGGGAAAAACTGTTTTTT	CASSQPGGREKLFF
-	TRBV29-1	TRBJ1-3	-	TGCAGCTCCCTGGGGGGGGGCCCTGGAAACACCATATATTTT	CSSLGGGPGNTIYF
-	TRBV6-4	TRBJ2-2	TRBD1	TGTGCCAGCAGTGACGAGTTCCAGGGGGAGAATAAATACGGGGAGCTGTTTTTT	CASSDEFQGENKYGELFF
-	TRBV28	TRBJ1-5	-	TGTGCCAGCAGTTCCTACAGGGAACAGCCCCAGCATTTT	CASSSYREQPQHF
-	TRBV6-5	TRBJ2-3	TRBD2	TGTGCCAGCAGTTATCTAGCGGGGGACACAGATACGCAGTATTTT	CASSYLAGDTDTQYF
-	TRBV5-1	TRBJ2-7	TRBD2	TGCGCCAGCAGCCGGGTCATAAACCGACTAGCGGGAAGATTCCTTTACGAGCAGTACTTC	CASSRVINRLAGRFLYEQYF
-	TRBV28	TRBJ1-5	TRBD1	TGTGCCAGCACACCGCCTGGAGGGACAGACTTTAATCAGCCCCAGCATTTT	CASTPPGGTDFNQPQHF
-	TRBV10-3	TRBJ1-2	-	TGTGCCATCAGTGTCCAGGATAACTATGGCTACACCTTC	CAISVQDNYGYTF
-	TRBV12-3/TRBV12-4	TRBJ1-2	TRBD1	TGTGCCAGCACCGGACAGGGAACGGCCTACACCTTC	CASTGQGTAYTF
-	TRBV5-5	TRBJ2-1	TRBD2	TGTGCCAGCAGCTTGGGGTGGACTAGCGGGAATGAGCAGTTCTTC	CASSLGWTSGNEQFF
-	TRBV3-1/TRBV3-2	TRBJ1-5	-	TGTGCCAGCAGCCAAGGGGGGAGGGGGGCGCTTGGCAATCAGCCCCAGCATTTT	CASSQGGRGALGNQPQHF
-	TRBV13	TRBJ1-2	TRBD1	TGTGCCAGCAGCTTAACCCCCCGGGGGCAGGGGGCCGGCGGCTACACCTTC	CASSLTPRGQGAGGYTF
-	TRBV3-1/TRBV3-2	TRBJ1-2	-	TGTGCCAGCAGCCCAGGGACCTTCGGGGGGGGATATGGCTACACCTTC	CASSPGTFGGGYGYTF
few	TRBV14	TRBJ1-2	-	TGTGCCAGCAGCCAATGGAACAGGGACGGCGGCTACACCTTC	CASSQWNRDGGYTF
once	TRBV6-5	TRBJ2-3	TRBD1	TGTGCCAGCAGTTATAGGACAGGGGGTAAGGATACGCAGTATTTT	CASSYRTGGKDTQYF
-	TRBV4-3	TRBJ1-2	-	TGCGCCAGCAGCCCAACAGGGCAGTATGGCTACACCTTC	CASSPTGQYGYTF
-	TRBV27	TRBJ1-1	-	TGTGCCAGCAGTTTTGTCACAGCCCCTATGAACACTGAAGCTTTCTTT	CASSFVTAPMNTEAFF
-	TRBV5-8	TRBJ1-5	-	TGTGCCAGCAGCTTGAAAACAGATTATCAGCCCCAGCATTTT	CASSLKTDYQPQHF
-	TRBV27	TRBJ2-7	-	TGTGCCAGCAGCCCGCGGAACACCGGTTACGAGCAGTACTTC	CASSPRNTGYEQYF
-	TRBV5-5	TRBJ2-1	TRBD1	TGTGCCAGCAGCTCCGGACAGGGGGAAAGGTCCTACAATGAGCAGTTCTTC	CASSSGQGERSYNEQFF
-	TRBV5-4	TRBJ1-2	-	TGTGCCAGCAGCCCTATGGAACAGTTTGGCTACACCTTC	CASSPMEQFGYTF
-	TRBV21-1	TRBJ2-1	-	TGTGCCACTACCCAGCGGACTAGCGGGAGGTGGTTCACTGAGCAGTTCTTC	CATTQRTSGRWFTEQFF
-	TRBV11-2	TRBJ2-7	-	TGTGCCAGCAGGGCCTCTCTCTCCTACGAGCAGTACTTC	CASRASLSYEQYF
-	TRBV5-5	TRBJ1-4	TRBD1	TGTGCCAGCAGTCCCGACTTTGGCGGGACAGTTAATGAAAAACTGTTTTTT	CASSPDFGGTVNEKLFF
-	TRBV30	TRBJ1-6	-	TGTGCCTGGAGTGGACCGGGACTGCCAAGTTCACCCCTCCACTTT	CAWSGPGLPSSPLHF
-	TRBV19	TRBJ2-1	-	TGTGCCAGTAGTATAGATCTGGGAGCTAACCTGCAGTTCTTC	CASSIDLGANLQFF
-	TRBV30	TRBJ2-7	-	TGTGCCTGGAGTGACTCCCTCAGGATGGGCAGGACACCCTACGAGCAGTACTTC	CAWSDSLRMGRTPYEQYF
-	TRBV10-3	TRBJ2-1	TRBD1	TGTGCCATCAGTGGGGGGGACAGGGCAAACAATGAGCAGTTCTTC	CAISGGDRANNEQFF